This TCR beta chain was found in a study of tumor-infiltrating lymphocytes in primary liver carcinoma. As for the study in general: Patients underwent surgical resection for primary liver carcinoma. Every sample contained roughly 3.5 to 8 million productive TCRbeta reads, and these numbers were similar from one tissue type to another. Broader study findings: Researchers found tumor-adjacent and tumor-blood pairs overlapped less than tumor region pairs.

Alongside blood RNA obtained from unsorted whole blood, germline DNA was also extracted. The germline V gene has CDR1 SQVTM and CDR2 ANQGSEA. This CDR3 has 12 amino acids. Synthesis of TCR beta cDNA was carried out from 450 to 650 ng total RNA with a constant-region primer. Slightly modified ARM-PCR served as the procedure for the TCR beta libraries. These libraries came from three rounds of nested multiplex PCR. Amplification in the first two PCR rounds was performed using TRBV1-TRBV30 forward primers and a C-beta reverse primer for roughly 10 cycles each. TCRdb itself ran the multiplex PCR reads through MiXCR, one entry per CDR3 protein. The sample has approximately 300,000 distinct CDR3 sequences; 60% to 80% are singletons. Concerning this clonotype: Its antigen is not identified.

The chain carries TRBV29-1 and TRBJ1-2; D might be TRBD1 (6 bases). The material sequenced was peripheral blood. The clonotype was recovered from a man aged 35-49 years with primary liver carcinoma and hepatitis B virus infection. This CDR3 reads CRVRQETYGYTF. The CDR3 DNA reads TGCAGAGTGAGACAGGAGACATATGGCTACACCTTC.